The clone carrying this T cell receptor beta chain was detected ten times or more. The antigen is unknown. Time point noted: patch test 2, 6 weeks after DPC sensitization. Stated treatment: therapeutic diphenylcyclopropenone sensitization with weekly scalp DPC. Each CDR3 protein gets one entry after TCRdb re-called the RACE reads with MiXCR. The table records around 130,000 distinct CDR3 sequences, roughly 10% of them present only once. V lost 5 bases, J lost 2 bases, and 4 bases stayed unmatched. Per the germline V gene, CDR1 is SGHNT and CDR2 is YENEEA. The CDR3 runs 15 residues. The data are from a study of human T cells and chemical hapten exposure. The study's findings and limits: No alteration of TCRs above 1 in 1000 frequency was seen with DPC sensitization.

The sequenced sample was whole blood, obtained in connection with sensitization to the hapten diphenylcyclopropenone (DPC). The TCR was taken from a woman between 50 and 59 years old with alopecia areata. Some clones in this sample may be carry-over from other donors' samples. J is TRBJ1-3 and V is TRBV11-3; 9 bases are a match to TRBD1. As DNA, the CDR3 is TGTGCCAGCAGCCCGGGACAGGGACCTGGAAACACCATATATTTT. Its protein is CASSPGQGPGNTIYF.